Listed below are T cell receptor beta chains from one sample, sequenced in a study of cytomegalovirus exposure and HLA in healthy donors. Data came from immunoSEQ multiplex PCR; TCRdb stores just in-frame clones and leaves some out. Seen here are 160,000 or so clones, around four fifths observed once, and the top ten hold about 2.1%. Source material: PBMCs. All receptors come from a man between 25 and 39 years old in good health and CMV-seropositive. Each CDR3 is given with its conserved first and last residue. A D gene is named only where the DNA matches it firmly. Size is omitted from some rows. Given values are once, few, many or a class for expanded clones.

length: 19
J: TRBJ2-1
D: TRBD2
V: TRBV5-4
size: -
DNA: TGTGCCAGCAGCTTGGCAAGCCTAGCGGGGGGATACTCCTACAATGAGCAGTTCTTC
CDR3: CASSLASLAGGYSYNEQFF

length: 17
J: TRBJ2-6
D: -
V: TRBV19
size: -
DNA: TGTGCCAGTAGTATTCCGGGACATAACTCTGGGGCCAACGTCCTGACTTTC
CDR3: CASSIPGHNSGANVLTF

length: 14
J: TRBJ1-2
D: -
V: TRBV7-2
size: few
DNA: TGTGCCAGCAGCTTCTACTCCCCTCTAGATGGCTACACCTTC
CDR3: CASSFYSPLDGYTF

length: 17
J: TRBJ2-5
D: TRBD2
V: TRBV4-3
size: -
DNA: TGCGCCAGCAGCCCCAGACTAGCGGGGGGGTACCAAGAGACCCAGTACTTC
CDR3: CASSPRLAGGYQETQYF

length: 18
J: TRBJ2-3
D: TRBD2
V: TRBV7-2
size: -
DNA: TGTGCCAGCAGCTTGAGGACTAGCGGGGGGATTAGCACAGATACGCAGTATTTT
CDR3: CASSLRTSGGISTDTQYF

length: 13
J: TRBJ2-7
D: -
V: TRBV27
size: -
DNA: TGTGCCAGCAGCCCGGGACACACCTACGAGCAGTACTTC
CDR3: CASSPGHTYEQYF

length: 13
J: TRBJ1-6
D: -
V: TRBV19
size: -
DNA: TGTGCCAGTAGTATGCGGTCGGATTCACCCCTCCACTTT
CDR3: CASSMRSDSPLHF

length: 15
J: TRBJ2-7
D: TRBD2
V: TRBV4-3
size: -
DNA: TGCGCCAGCAGCCTGACTAGCGGGGGCCCCTACGAGCAGTACTTC
CDR3: CASSLTSGGPYEQYF

length: 16
J: TRBJ2-7
D: -
V: TRBV27
size: -
DNA: TGTGCCAGCAGTTTAGGCCGTGGGACTCACAGGAACGAGCAGTACTTC
CDR3: CASSLGRGTHRNEQYF

length: 15
J: TRBJ1-6
D: TRBD1
V: TRBV6-5
size: -
DNA: TGTGCCAGCAGATCGGACAGGGAAGGGAATTCACCCCTCCACTTT
CDR3: CASRSDREGNSPLHF

length: 12
J: TRBJ2-7
D: -
V: TRBV12-5
size: -
DNA: TGTGCTAGTGGTTTGGACGGTTACGAGCAGTACTTC
CDR3: CASGLDGYEQYF

length: 16
J: TRBJ2-5
D: TRBD2
V: TRBV9
size: -
DNA: TGTGCCAGCAGCCCTCAGGGAGGGTATGTTCAAGAGACCCAGTACTTC
CDR3: CASSPQGGYVQETQYF

length: 13
J: TRBJ2-5
D: TRBD2
V: TRBV6-5
size: -
DNA: TGTGCCAGCAGCAGGGACTACTCCATGACCCAGTACTTC
CDR3: CASSRDYSMTQYF

length: 18
J: TRBJ2-1
D: TRBD2
V: TRBV4-3
size: once
DNA: TGCGCCAGCAGCCAAGACGCCCCGGGCCAGCGGGGGGGGAATGAGCAGTTCTTC
CDR3: CASSQDAPGQRGGNEQFF

length: 15
J: TRBJ1-5
D: -
V: TRBV27
size: -
DNA: TGTGCCAGCAGTTTAACATCGTTCCCTGATCAGCCCCAGCATTTT
CDR3: CASSLTSFPDQPQHF

length: 14
J: TRBJ2-2
D: -
V: TRBV4-1
size: -
DNA: TGCGCCAGCAGCCGACTGGGACTGAGCGGGGAGCTGTTTTTT
CDR3: CASSRLGLSGELFF

length: 12
J: TRBJ1-5
D: -
V: TRBV6-5
size: -
DNA: TGTGCCAGCAGATCAGGTGTTCAGCCCCAGCATTTT
CDR3: CASRSGVQPQHF

length: 12
J: TRBJ1-1
D: -
V: TRBV2
size: -
DNA: TGTGCCAGCAACCAGGGACAAATCGAAGCTTTCTTT
CDR3: CASNQGQIEAFF

length: 13
J: TRBJ1-2
D: -
V: TRBV18
size: -
DNA: TGTGCCAGCTCACCCGACAGAAACTATGGCTACACCTTC
CDR3: CASSPDRNYGYTF

length: 16
J: TRBJ2-1
D: TRBD1
V: TRBV2
size: -
DNA: TGTGCCAGCAGTGGACAGGGGCTCCGCTCCTACAATGAGCAGTTCTTC
CDR3: CASSGQGLRSYNEQFF

length: 17
J: TRBJ2-1
D: -
V: TRBV7-6
size: -
DNA: TGTGCCAGCAGCCCCCTGGTGGGCACCTCCTCCTACAATGAGCAGTTCTTC
CDR3: CASSPLVGTSSYNEQFF

length: 15
J: TRBJ1-2
D: -
V: TRBV5-4
size: -
DNA: TGTGCCAGCAGCTTGGTATCAGGGGTGTTACGCGGCTACACCTTC
CDR3: CASSLVSGVLRGYTF

length: 16
J: TRBJ2-5
D: TRBD2
V: TRBV4-3
size: -
DNA: TGCGCCAGCAGTCCGGGACTAGCGGGGTTTCAAGAGACCCAGTACTTC
CDR3: CASSPGLAGFQETQYF

length: 14
J: TRBJ1-2
D: -
V: TRBV5-1
size: -
DNA: TGCGCCAGCAGCTTAACGGTAGGGGACTATGGCTACACCTTC
CDR3: CASSLTVGDYGYTF